The 20 T cell receptor beta chains listed next were all sequenced from one sample in a study of control samples from healthy donors and cancer patients. Produced via immunoSEQ multiplex PCR; TCRdb's table is partial and in-frame only. The sample has around 110,000 clones, roughly 91% seen once. The specimen was blood. Receptor source: a woman in her 70s in good health.

The rearrangement links TRBV18 to TRBJ1-3; tentatively, D is TRBD1 (5 bases). V lost 4 bases to trimming and J lost 0 bases, with 16 bases between them. CDR3 size: 17 residues. Germline V CDR1 and CDR2: KGHSH, LQKENI. The CDR3 DNA sequence: TGTGCCAGCTCACTAACCGGGACGGACGCCTCTGGAAACACCATATATTTT. The encoded protein is CASSLTGTDASGNTIYF.

The chain has TRBV9 and TRBJ2-7, with D possibly TRBD2 on 6 matching bases. Trimming stripped 0 bases from V and 0 bases from J, with 10 bases between. CDR1 is SGDLS and CDR2 is YYNGEE in the germline V gene. This CDR3 is 15 amino acids long. As DNA, the CDR3 is TGTGCCAGCAGCGTAGCGGGCGGGAACTCCTACGAGCAGTACTTC. Encoded protein: CASSVAGGNSYEQYF.

This clone was picked up a small number of times. CDR3 amino acids: CASRDGGGREKLFF. Here the CDR3 DNA reads TGTGCCAGCCGCGACGGAGGAGGTAGAGAAAAACTGTTTTTT. This chain connects TRBV2 to TRBJ1-4; no clear D gene. Germline V CDR1 and CDR2: SNHLY, FYNNEI. V dropped 8 bases and J dropped 8 bases, with 18 bases sitting between them. The CDR3 totals 14 residues.

There are a few counts of this clone. This chain joins TRBV4-1 and TRBJ2-2; D is possibly TRBD2 (6 bases). The ends were cut back, 7 bases at V and 3 bases at J, with 15 bases in the middle. The germline V gene has CDR1 MGHRA and CDR2 YSYEKL. This CDR3 is 15 amino acids long. CDR3 in DNA: TGCGCCAGCAAAAGGCGGGGAGGCGACACCGGGGAGCTGTTTTTT. Amino acid sequence: CASKRRGGDTGELFF.

J is TRBJ2-1 and V is TRBV13, with 8 bases that match TRBD2. Germline lookup yields CDR1 PRHDT and CDR2 FYEKMQ (reference sequence). This CDR3 contains 18 residues. V shed 4 bases and J 4 bases; nucleotides not matched to a gene: 15. The DNA for the CDR3 is TGTGCCAGCAGCTCAATACCGGGACTAGGAGGGTTTTACAATGAGCAGTTCTTC. Encoded protein: CASSSIPGLGGFYNEQFF.

The chain is built from TRBV4-2 and TRBJ2-5, with 11 bases identical to TRBD2. J gave up 5 bases and V 1 base, and 3 bases lay outside the gene matches. CDR1 LGHNA and CDR2 YNFKEQ come from the germline V gene. This CDR3 is built from 15 residues. CDR3 amino acids: CASSQASGGQETQYF. The CDR3 region has the DNA TGTGCCAGCAGCCAAGCTAGCGGGGGGCAGGAGACCCAGTACTTC.

V gene TRBV11-3 combines with J gene TRBJ2-5; TRBD2 aligns across 8 bases. Germline values: CDR1 SGHNT, CDR2 YENEEA. This CDR3 spans 13 amino acids. The trim removed 5 bases at V and 3 bases at J, leaving 2 bases unmatched. Written as DNA, the CDR3 is TGTGCCAGCAGCCAGACTAGCGAAGAGACCCAGTACTTC. It codes for CASSQTSEETQYF.

The rearrangement links TRBV2 to TRBJ1-4; possibly TRBD1 for D (5 bases). The length of the CDR3 is 15 residues. The V gene lost 6 bases and the J gene lost 8 bases, with 19 bases spanning the gap. Germline values: CDR1 SNHLY, CDR2 FYNNEI. DNA for the CDR3: TGTGCCAGCAGGGCCGACCGCTGGGGGGACGAAAAACTGTTTTTT. It is translated as CASRADRWGDEKLFF.

CDR3: CASSETGGLLETQYF. CDR3 DNA sequence: TGTGCCAGCAGCGAAACGGGGGGGCTATTGGAGACCCAGTACTTC. The rearrangement uses TRBV11-2 and TRBJ2-5; 8 bases match TRBD2. The germline V gene has CDR1 SGHAT and CDR2 FQNNGV. V was clipped by 5 bases and J by 5 bases; unmatched bases: 10. This CDR3 has 15 residues.

The chain has TRBV5-5 and TRBJ2-5; D is possibly TRBD1 or TRBD2 (5 bases each). The V gene's germline CDR1 is SGHKS and CDR2 YYEKEE (reference sequence). Deletions cut 4 bases from V and 4 bases from J, with 17 bases between. The CDR3 contains 15 residues. In DNA, the CDR3 is TGTGCCAGCAGCCAAAACCCGCTGGGGGTAGAGACCCAGTACTTC. Its translation is CASSQNPLGVETQYF.

This chain connects TRBV29-1 to TRBJ2-3; possibly TRBD1 or TRBD2 for D (5 bases each). The V gene lost 4 bases and the J gene lost 4 bases, with 6 bases spanning the gap. The length of the CDR3 is 11 residues. Germline V gene sequence: CDR1 SQVTM, CDR2 ANQGSEA. Written as DNA, the CDR3 is TGCAGCGTTGTGGGGGCAGATACGCAGTATTTT. It specifies CSVVGADTQYF.

Only one count was recorded for this clone. The chain recombines TRBV19 with TRBJ1-5; D possibly corresponds to TRBD1 (5 bases). The CDR3 consists of 13 residues. The V and J ends lost 10 bases and 0 bases respectively, with 10 bases between them. Germline V lookup: CDR1 LNHDA, CDR2 SQIVND (reference sequence). The CDR3 coding sequence is TGTGCCACCCGGGGGTATAGCAATCAGCCCCAGCATTTT. This translates into CATRGYSNQPQHF. Combining the CDR3 with reference TRBV19 and TRBJ1-5 gives the whole variable domain DGGITQSPKYLFRKEGQNVTLSCEQNLNHDAMYWYRQDPGQGLRLIYYSQIVNDFQKGDIAEGYSVSREKKESFPLTVTSAQKNPTAFYLCATRGYSNQPQHFGDGTRLSIL.

This clone was counted between two and nine times. As DNA, the CDR3 is TGTGCCAGCAGCTTATTCACGACAGGCGAACTGTTTTTT. Its translation: CASSLFTTGELFF. The V and J genes are TRBV7-9 and TRBJ1-4; TRBD1 might be the D (6 bases). CDR1 and CDR2 from the germline V gene are SEHNR and FQNEAQ (reference sequence). This CDR3 has 13 amino acids. V was clipped by 2 bases and J by 12 bases, with 13 bases between them.

This rearrangement joins TRBV19 to TRBJ1-3, with TRBD1 as a possible D gene (5 bases). V was pared by 3 bases and J by 0 bases, with 12 bases between. Germline-derived CDR1 and CDR2 are LNHDA and SQIVND (reference sequence). The CDR3 contains 16 residues. The CDR3 nucleotides read TGTGCCAGTAGTATCTCGTGGCAGGGCTCTGGAAACACCATATATTTT. It yields the protein CASSISWQGSGNTIYF.

The chain links TRBV4-2 to TRBJ2-1; TRBD2 matches 11 bases. The germline V gene encodes CDR1 LGHNA and CDR2 YNFKEQ. Losses at the gene ends were 2 bases for V and 9 bases for J; bases not matched to a gene: 9. The CDR3 length is 16 residues. The CDR3 coding sequence is TGTGCCAGCAGCCAACTCCGTAGCGGGGGGGCGGCTGAGCAGTTCTTC. It specifies CASSQLRSGGAAEQFF.

This clone showed up just once. The chain carries TRBV5-6 and TRBJ2-3; D perhaps matches TRBD2 (6 bases). The CDR3 runs 15 residues. Germline values: CDR1 SGHDT, CDR2 YYEEEE. Trimming cost V 1 base and J 5 bases, with 14 bases left between them. The CDR3 loop reads CASSLWGGRGDTQYF. The CDR3 DNA reads TGTGCCAGCAGCTTGTGGGGAGGAAGGGGAGATACGCAGTATTTT.

V gene TRBV10-1 combines with J gene TRBJ1-2; TRBD1 is a possible D gene (6 bases). Germline lookup yields CDR1 WNHNN and CDR2 SYGVQD (reference sequence). The V end lost 6 bases, the J end lost 0 bases, and 8 bases lay between the germline ends. The CDR3 totals 13 residues. DNA for the CDR3: TGCGCCAGCAGGGGACAAACTAACTATGGCTACACCTTC. It translates to CASRGQTNYGYTF.

The chain links TRBV5-1 to TRBJ1-1; 7 bases fit TRBD1. Per germline, CDR1 SGHRS and CDR2 YFSETQ. The CDR3 runs 14 residues. The ends lost 1 base at V and 3 bases at J; junction bases unmatched: 3. DNA of the CDR3: TGCGCCAGCAGCTTGCAGGGGGGTGACACTGAAGCTTTCTTT. Its translation: CASSLQGGDTEAFF.

This chain connects TRBV4-1 to TRBJ1-6; no clear D. There are 15 residues in the CDR3. V was clipped by 0 bases and J by 11 bases, with 14 bases between them. Germline V lookup: CDR1 MGHRA, CDR2 YSYEKL. The CDR3 nucleotides are TGCGCCAGCAGCCAAGATTATGCGACACGCCCACCCCTCCACTTT. Residues: CASSQDYATRPPLHF.

With regard to this clone: Other DNA sequences in the sample encode the same CDR3. The genes are TRBV5-1 and TRBJ1-1; a weak D match, TRBD1 (6 bases). There are 13 residues in the CDR3. Deletions cut 2 bases from V and 3 bases from J, with 8 bases between. Looked up from germline, CDR1 is SGHRS and CDR2 is YFSETQ. CDR3 sequence: CASSLGGDTEAFF. The CDR3 DNA reads TGCGCCAGCAGCTTAGGGGGGGACACTGAAGCTTTCTTT.